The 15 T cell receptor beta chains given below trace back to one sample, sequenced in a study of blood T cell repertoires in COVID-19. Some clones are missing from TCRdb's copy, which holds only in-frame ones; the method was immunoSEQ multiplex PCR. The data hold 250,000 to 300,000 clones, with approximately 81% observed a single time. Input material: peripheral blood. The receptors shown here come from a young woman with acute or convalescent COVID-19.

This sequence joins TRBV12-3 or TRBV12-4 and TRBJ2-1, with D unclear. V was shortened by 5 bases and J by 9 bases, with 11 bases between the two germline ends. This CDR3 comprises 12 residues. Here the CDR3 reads CASSLMSAEQFF. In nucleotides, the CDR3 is TGTGCCAGCAGTCTAATGAGCGCTGAGCAGTTCTTC.

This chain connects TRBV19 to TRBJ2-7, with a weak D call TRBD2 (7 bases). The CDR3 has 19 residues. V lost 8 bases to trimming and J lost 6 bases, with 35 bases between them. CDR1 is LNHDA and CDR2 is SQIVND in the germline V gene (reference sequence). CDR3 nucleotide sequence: TGTGCCAGTCGCTCCCGCTCAAACATTGGTCAACAGGGAGGGCGCGAGCAGTACTTC. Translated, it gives CASRSRSNIGQQGGREQYF.

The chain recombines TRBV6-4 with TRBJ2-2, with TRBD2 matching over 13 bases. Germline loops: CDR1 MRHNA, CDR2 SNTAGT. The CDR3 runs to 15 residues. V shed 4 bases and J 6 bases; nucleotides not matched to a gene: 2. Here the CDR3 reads CASSAGTSGAGELFF. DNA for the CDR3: TGTGCCAGCAGTGCCGGGACTAGCGGGGCCGGGGAGCTGTTTTTT.

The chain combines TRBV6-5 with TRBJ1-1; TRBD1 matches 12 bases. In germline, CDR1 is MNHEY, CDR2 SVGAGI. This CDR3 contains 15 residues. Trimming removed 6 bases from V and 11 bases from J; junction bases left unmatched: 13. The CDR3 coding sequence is TGTGCCAGCAGACTAGGGGGGACAGGGGGCGATGGGGCTTTCTTT. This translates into CASRLGGTGGDGAFF.

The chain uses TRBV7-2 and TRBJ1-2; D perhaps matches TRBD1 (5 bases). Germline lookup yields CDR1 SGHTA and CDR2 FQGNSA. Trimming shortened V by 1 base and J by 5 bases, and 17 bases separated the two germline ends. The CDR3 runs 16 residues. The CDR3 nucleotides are TGTGCCAGCAGCTTAGTTAGTCAGGGTATTGAGTATGGCTACACCTTC. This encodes CASSLVSQGIEYGYTF.

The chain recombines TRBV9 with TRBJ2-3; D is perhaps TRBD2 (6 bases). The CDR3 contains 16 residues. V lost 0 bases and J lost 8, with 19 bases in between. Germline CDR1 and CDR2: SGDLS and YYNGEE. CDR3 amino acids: CASSVAGGVRVSTQYF. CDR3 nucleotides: TGTGCCAGCAGCGTAGCTGGCGGGGTGCGGGTGTCTACGCAGTATTTT.

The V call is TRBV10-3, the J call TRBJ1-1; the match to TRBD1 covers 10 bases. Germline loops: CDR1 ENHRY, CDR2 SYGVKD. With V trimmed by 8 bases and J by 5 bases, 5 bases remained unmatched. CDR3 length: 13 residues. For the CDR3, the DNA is TGTGCCATCGGGGACAGGGGTAATACTGAAGCTTTCTTT. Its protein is CAIGDRGNTEAFF.

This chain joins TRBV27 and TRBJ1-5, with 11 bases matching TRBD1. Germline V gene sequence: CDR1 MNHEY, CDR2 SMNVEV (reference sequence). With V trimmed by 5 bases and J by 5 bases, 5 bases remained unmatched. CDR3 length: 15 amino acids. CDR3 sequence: CASSLGQGAYQPQHF. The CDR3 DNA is TGTGCCAGCAGTCTAGGACAGGGGGCTTATCAGCCCCAGCATTTT.

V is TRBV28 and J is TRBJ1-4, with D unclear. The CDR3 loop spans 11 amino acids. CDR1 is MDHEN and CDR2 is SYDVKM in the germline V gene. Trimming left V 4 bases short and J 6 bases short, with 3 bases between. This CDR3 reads CASSSYEKLFF. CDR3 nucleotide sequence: TGTGCCAGCAGTTCTTATGAAAAACTGTTTTTT. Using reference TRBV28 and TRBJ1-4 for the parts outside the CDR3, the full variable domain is DVKVTQSSRYLVKRTGEKVFLECVQDMDHENMFWYRQDPGLGLRLIYFSYDVKMKEKGDIPEGYSVSREKKERFSLILESASTNQTSMYLCASSSYEKLFFGSGTQLSVL.

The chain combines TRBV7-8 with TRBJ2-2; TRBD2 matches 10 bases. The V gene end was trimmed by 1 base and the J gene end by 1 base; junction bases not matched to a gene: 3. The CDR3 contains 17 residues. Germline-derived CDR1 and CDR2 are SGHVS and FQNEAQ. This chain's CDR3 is CASSLGTSGMNTGELFF. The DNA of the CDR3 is TGTGCCAGCAGCTTAGGGACTAGCGGAATGAACACCGGGGAGCTGTTTTTT.

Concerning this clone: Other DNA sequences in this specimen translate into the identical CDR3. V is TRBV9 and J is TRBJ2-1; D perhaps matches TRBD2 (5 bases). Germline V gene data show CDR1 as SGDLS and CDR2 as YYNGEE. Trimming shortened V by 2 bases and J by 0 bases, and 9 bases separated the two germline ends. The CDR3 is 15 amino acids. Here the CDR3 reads CASSVSGSSYNEQFF. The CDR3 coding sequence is TGTGCCAGCAGCGTCAGCGGAAGCTCCTACAATGAGCAGTTCTTC.

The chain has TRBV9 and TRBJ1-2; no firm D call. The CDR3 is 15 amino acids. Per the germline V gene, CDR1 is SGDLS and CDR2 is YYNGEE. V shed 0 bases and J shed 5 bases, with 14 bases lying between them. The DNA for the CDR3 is TGTGCCAGCAGCGTAGATCTACATGGACTATATGGCTACACCTTC. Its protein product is CASSVDLHGLYGYTF.

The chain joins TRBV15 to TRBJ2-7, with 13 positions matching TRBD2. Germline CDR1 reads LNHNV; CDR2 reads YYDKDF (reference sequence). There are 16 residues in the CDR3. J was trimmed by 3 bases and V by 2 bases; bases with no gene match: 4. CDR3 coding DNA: TGTGCCACCAGCAGATCAACTAGCGGGAGGGTCTACGAGCAGTACTTC. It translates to CATSRSTSGRVYEQYF.

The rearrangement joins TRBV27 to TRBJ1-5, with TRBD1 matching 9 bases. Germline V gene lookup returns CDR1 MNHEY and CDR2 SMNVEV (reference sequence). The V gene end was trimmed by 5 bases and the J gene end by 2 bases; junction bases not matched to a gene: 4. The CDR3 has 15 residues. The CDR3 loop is CASSTRQGGNQPQHF. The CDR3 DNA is TGTGCCAGCAGTACCCGACAGGGGGGCAATCAGCCCCAGCATTTT.

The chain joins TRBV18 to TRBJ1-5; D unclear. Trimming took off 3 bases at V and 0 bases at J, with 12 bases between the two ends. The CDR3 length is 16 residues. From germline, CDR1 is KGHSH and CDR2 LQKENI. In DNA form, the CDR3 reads TGTGCCAGCTCACCCCAGGACTCTTATAGCAATCAGCCCCAGCATTTT. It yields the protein CASSPQDSYSNQPQHF.